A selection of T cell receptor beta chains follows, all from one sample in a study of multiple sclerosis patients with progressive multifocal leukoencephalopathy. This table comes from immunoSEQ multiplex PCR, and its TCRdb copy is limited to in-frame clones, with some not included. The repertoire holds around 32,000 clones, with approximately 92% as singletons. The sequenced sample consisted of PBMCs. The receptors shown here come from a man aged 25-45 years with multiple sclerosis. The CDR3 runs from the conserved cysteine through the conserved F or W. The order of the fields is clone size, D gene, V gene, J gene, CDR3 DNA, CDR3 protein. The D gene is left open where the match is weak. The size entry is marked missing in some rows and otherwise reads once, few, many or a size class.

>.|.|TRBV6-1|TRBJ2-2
TGTGCCAGCAGTGAAGCTGTGGACAGTCTATACAATCCGAACACCGGGGAGCTGTTTTTT
CASSEAVDSLYNPNTGELFF
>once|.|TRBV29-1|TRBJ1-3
TGCAGCGTTGATGGGGGGGGAAACACCATATATTTT
CSVDGGGNTIYF
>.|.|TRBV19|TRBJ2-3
TGTGCCAGCCGATCAGAGGAGCAGCGCACAGATACGCAGTATTTT
CASRSEEQRTDTQYF
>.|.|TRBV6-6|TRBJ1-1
TGTGCCAGCAGTCGGACAGCTGAAGCTTTCTTT
CASSRTAEAFF
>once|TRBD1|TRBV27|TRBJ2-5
TGTGCCAGCAGTTTAAACAGGGGAGAGACCCAGTACTTC
CASSLNRGETQYF
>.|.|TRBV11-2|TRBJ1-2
TGTGCCAGCAGCTTACAGGGTAATGGCTACACCTTC
CASSLQGNGYTF
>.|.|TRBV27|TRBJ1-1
TGTGCCAGCAGTTTATCGGGCCTAGACGAAGCTTTCTTT
CASSLSGLDEAFF
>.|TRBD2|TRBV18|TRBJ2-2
TGTGCCAGCTCACCAGAGCGGGAGAACACCGGGGAGCTGTTTTTT
CASSPERENTGELFF
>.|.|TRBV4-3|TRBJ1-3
TGCGCCAGCAGGGAGATCTCTGGAAACACCATATATTTT
CASREISGNTIYF
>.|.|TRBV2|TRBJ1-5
TGTGCCAGCAGTGAAGGACTGGGGAATCAGCCCCAGCATTTT
CASSEGLGNQPQHF
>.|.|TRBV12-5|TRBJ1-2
TGTGCTAGTGGAGAATATGGCTACACCTTC
CASGEYGYTF
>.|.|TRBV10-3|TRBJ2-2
TGTGCCATCAGTGAGTCTAGGGAAGGCGGGGAGCTGTTTTTT
CAISESREGGELFF
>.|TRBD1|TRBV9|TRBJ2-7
TGTGCCAGCAGCACTGGACAGGGGGCGGCTTACGAGCAGTACTTC
CASSTGQGAAYEQYF
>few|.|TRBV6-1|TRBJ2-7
TGTGCCAGCAGTGCTACCGGGGGATACGAGCAGTACTTC
CASSATGGYEQYF
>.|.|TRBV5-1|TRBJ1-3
TGCGCCAGCAGCTTGGTGGGGGACTCTGGAAACACCATATATTTT
CASSLVGDSGNTIYF
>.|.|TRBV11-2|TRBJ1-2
TGTGCCAGCAGCAGTGGGGGGTTGGACGGCTACACCTTC
CASSSGGLDGYTF
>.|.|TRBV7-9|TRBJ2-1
TGTGCCAGCAGCTTAGTTGGCAATGAGCAGTTCTTC
CASSLVGNEQFF
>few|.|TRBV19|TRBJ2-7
TGTGCCAGTAGTATAGATCTCGAACAAGCCACCTACGAGCAGTACTTC
CASSIDLEQATYEQYF
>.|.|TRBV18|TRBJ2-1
TGTGCCAGCTCACCACAGCTGGATGAGCAGTTCTTC
CASSPQLDEQFF
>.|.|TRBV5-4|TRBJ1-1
TGTGCCAGCAGCTCGGACACTGAAGCTTTCTTT
CASSSDTEAFF
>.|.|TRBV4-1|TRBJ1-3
TGCGCCAGCAGCCAAGTACAGGGAGGAGGAAACACCATATATTTT
CASSQVQGGGNTIYF
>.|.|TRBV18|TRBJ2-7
TGTGCCAGCTCTCCATCCCTAGCGCAGAGCTCCTACGAGCAGTACTTC
CASSPSLAQSSYEQYF
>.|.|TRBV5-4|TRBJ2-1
TGTGCCAGCAGCTTGGGAGGCGGAGCAACCTACAATGAGCAGTTCTTC
CASSLGGGATYNEQFF
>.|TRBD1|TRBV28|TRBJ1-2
TGTGCCAGCAGACCGGGACAGGGGGTTCGGGGCTATGGCTACACCTTC
CASRPGQGVRGYGYTF
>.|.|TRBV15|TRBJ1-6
TGTGCCACCAGTGTCGCAGGCCGCTCCTATAATTCACCCCTCCACTTT
CATSVAGRSYNSPLHF
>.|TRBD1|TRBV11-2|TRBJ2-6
TGTGCCAGCAGCGCTCGACAGGGCGCTGGGGCCAACGTCCTGACTTTC
CASSARQGAGANVLTF
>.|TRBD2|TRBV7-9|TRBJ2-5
TGTGCCAGCAGCTTATGGCTAGCGGGACGGGAGACCCAGTACTTC
CASSLWLAGRETQYF
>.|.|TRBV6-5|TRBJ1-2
TGTGCCAGCAGTTACTCGATTAGGGGCAATGGCTACACCTTC
CASSYSIRGNGYTF
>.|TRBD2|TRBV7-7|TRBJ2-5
TGTGCTAGCAGCTTAGGACTAGCGGGGGGACAAGAGACCCAGTACTTC
CASSLGLAGGQETQYF
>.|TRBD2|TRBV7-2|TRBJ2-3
TGTGCCAGCACCGGACTAGCGGGAGGACACAGCACAGATACGCAGTATTTT
CASTGLAGGHSTDTQYF
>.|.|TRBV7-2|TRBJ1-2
TGTGCCAGCAGCTTGGGCAGGGCTAACTATGGCTACACCTTC
CASSLGRANYGYTF
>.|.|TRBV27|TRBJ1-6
TGTGCCAGCGGGGGTATGGGGTATAATTCACCCCTCCACTTT
CASGGMGYNSPLHF
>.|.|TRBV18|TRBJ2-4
TGTGCCAGCTCCCCAACTCCGTTGGCGGCGAAAAACATTCAGTACTTC
CASSPTPLAAKNIQYF